One and the same sample provided the 10 T cell receptor beta chains below, sequenced in a study of blood T cell repertoires in COVID-19. Clones were read by immunoSEQ multiplex PCR, and TCRdb kept only the in-frame ones, dropping some. The sample yields some 97,000 clones, approximately 80% seen once. Material for sequencing was peripheral blood. The source is a man aged 65 to 79 with active or convalescent COVID-19.

J is TRBJ1-5 and V is TRBV6-2 or TRBV6-3; 12 nucleotides line up with TRBD1. V shed 5 bases, J shed 4 bases, and the junction held 6 bases outside the gene matches. Per the germline V gene, CDR1 is MNHEY and CDR2 is SVGEGT. The CDR3 sequence is 16 residues long. The CDR3 DNA follows: TGTGCCAGCAGTAAAGGGACAGGGGGCAGGAATCAGCCCCAGCATTTT. Translating gives CASSKGTGGRNQPQHF.

The CDR3 DNA reads TGTGCCTGGAGTTACAGGGGTACATCACCCCTCCACTTT. Its protein is CAWSYRGTSPLHF. The rearrangement uses TRBV30 and TRBJ1-6, with 7 bases fitting TRBD1. CDR3 length: 13 amino acids. CDR1 is GTSNPN and CDR2 is SVGIG in the germline V gene (reference sequence). V lost 2 bases, J lost 10 bases, and 5 bases stayed unmatched. The entire variable domain, with the rest obtained from reference TRBV30 and TRBJ1-6, is as follows: SQTIHQWPATLVQPVGSPLSLECTVEGTSNPNLYWYRQAAGRGLQLLFYSVGIGQISSEVPQNLSASRPQDRQFILSSKKLLLSDSGFYLCAWSYRGTSPLHFGNGTRLTVT.

The chain carries TRBV11-2 and TRBJ2-7, with TRBD1 identical over 7 bases. J was trimmed by 2 bases and V by 5 bases; bases with no gene match: 9. CDR3 length equals 15 residues. CDR1 SGHAT and CDR2 FQNNGV come from the germline V gene. The CDR3 region is CASSDDRDGTYEQYF. DNA of the CDR3: TGTGCCAGCAGCGACGACAGGGACGGAACCTACGAGCAGTACTTC. Full variable domain (rest looked up from reference TRBV11-2 and TRBJ2-7): EAGVAQSPRYKIIEKRQSVAFWCNPISGHATLYWYQQILGQGPKLLIQFQNNGVVDDSQLPKDRFSAERLKGVDSTLKIQPAKLEDSAVYLCASSDDRDGTYEQYFGPGTRLTVT.

This clone was counted only a few times. The chain joins TRBV30 to TRBJ2-2; TRBD2 matches 10 bases. Germline CDR1 reads GTSNPN; CDR2 reads SVGIG (reference sequence). Unmatched junction bases numbered 6, after V lost 0 bases and J lost 2 bases. The CDR3 is 17 residues long. This chain's CDR3 is CAWSVVSGGPNTGELFF. CDR3 nucleotides: TGTGCCTGGAGTGTAGTTAGCGGGGGGCCAAACACCGGGGAGCTGTTTTTT. Drawing the rest from reference TRBV30 and TRBJ2-2, the complete variable domain is SQTIHQWPATLVQPVGSPLSLECTVEGTSNPNLYWYRQAAGRGLQLLFYSVGIGQISSEVPQNLSASRPQDRQFILSSKKLLLSDSGFYLCAWSVVSGGPNTGELFFGEGSRLTVL.

This clone was seen ten or more times. The J gene is TRBJ2-7, the V gene TRBV4-3; the D is unclear. V dropped 0 bases and J dropped 0 bases, with 9 bases sitting between them. CDR1 is LGHNA, CDR2 YSLEER, per germline. The CDR3 is made up of 15 amino acids. CDR3 in amino acids: CASSQDGGPSYEQYF. The DNA of the CDR3 is TGCGCCAGCAGCCAAGATGGCGGTCCCTCCTACGAGCAGTACTTC.

The rearrangement joins TRBV6-5 to TRBJ2-1, with TRBD2 identical over 8 bases. The J segment lost 1 base and the V segment lost 6 bases, leaving 5 bases of the junction unmatched. Per the germline V gene, CDR1 is MNHEY and CDR2 is SVGAGI. This CDR3 has 15 residues. The CDR3 is CASSRLATSYNEQFF. The CDR3 nucleotides read TGTGCCAGCAGCAGACTAGCGACGTCCTACAATGAGCAGTTCTTC.

The CDR3 loop reads CASSVENGPTGANPLFF. In DNA form, the CDR3 reads TGTGCCAGCAGCGTAGAAAATGGACCGACAGGGGCCAACCCGCTGTTTTTT. V gene TRBV9 combines with J gene TRBJ1-4; 8 nucleotides align to TRBD1. The CDR3 length is 17 residues. J lost 14 bases, V lost 0 bases, and 18 bases had no gene match. Germline CDR1 is SGDLS and CDR2 is YYNGEE.

The genes are TRBV6-2 or TRBV6-3 and TRBJ2-1, with D possibly matching TRBD2 (6 bases). With 7 bases removed from V and 3 bases from J, the gap between germline ends came to 16 bases. The CDR3 spans 15 residues. Germline lookup yields CDR1 MNHEY and CDR2 SVGEGT. The chain's CDR3 is CASTPAGLLYNEQFF. CDR3 bases: TGTGCCAGCACCCCCGCCGGACTACTCTACAATGAGCAGTTCTTC.

The chain couples TRBV7-6 to TRBJ1-6; 7 nucleotides align to TRBD1. CDR1 and CDR2 from the germline V gene are SGHVS and FNYEAQ. The trim removed 0 bases at V and 1 base at J, leaving 3 bases unmatched. The length of the CDR3 is 17 residues. In DNA form, the CDR3 reads TGTGCCAGCAGCTTAGCAATCAGGGGGTCCTATAATTCACCCCTCCACTTT. The encoded protein is CASSLAIRGSYNSPLHF.

The chain recombines TRBV24-1 with TRBJ2-1; maybe TRBD2 (6 bases). Germline V lookup: CDR1 KGHDR, CDR2 SFDVKD. The V end lost 3 bases, the J end lost 0 bases, and 20 bases lay between the germline ends. The CDR3 totals 19 residues. In nucleotides, the CDR3 is TGTGCCACCAGTGATGCGGCCCCACTAGCTGGGAGCTCCTACAATGAGCAGTTCTTC. Its protein product is CATSDAAPLAGSSYNEQFF.